What follows are 27 T cell receptor beta chains derived from one specimen sequenced in a study of identical twins (TCRdb year 2016). Libraries were made using 5' RACE. Sequencing relied on an Illumina HiSeq 2000. TCRdb took the public reads, trimmed them with fastp at Q25, ran MiXCR for clone calling and kept in-frame beta chains. Every distinct CDR3 protein forms one entry, paired with its most common genes and DNA. The sample data list just over 450,000 distinct CDR3 sequences, and 12% to 15% of these were observed just once. The top ten constitute approximately 0.52% of the sample. The sample also formed part of further work on yellow fever vaccine responses in identical twins.

The sequenced sample consisted of CD4+ T cells sorted from blood. The receptors were gathered from a woman under 30 in good health.

This clonotype was seen more than once but under ten times. The chain carries TRBV2 and TRBJ2-5; D may be TRBD1 (5 bases). Germline lookup yields CDR1 SNHLY and CDR2 FYNNEI. Trimming removed 8 bases from V and 2 bases from J, with 9 bases in between. The CDR3 totals 12 residues. The CDR3 sequence: CASAAGQETQYF. The CDR3 DNA is TGTGCCAGCGCGGCAGGGCAAGAGACCCAGTACTTC.

The chain has TRBV5-1 and TRBJ2-7; either TRBD1 or TRBD2 may supply D (5 bases each). The ends were cut back, 4 bases at V and 7 bases at J, with 15 bases in the middle. The CDR3 is made up of 13 amino acids. Germline lookup yields CDR1 SGHRS and CDR2 YFSETQ. The CDR3 nucleotides are TGCGCCAGCAGCAACACCGGGACGGATGAGCAGTACTTC. It codes for CASSNTGTDEQYF.

This clonotype has only a few counts. The gene calls are TRBV29-1 and TRBJ2-3; D remains ambiguous. The CDR3 runs 13 residues. The germline CDR1 and CDR2 sequences are SQVTM and ANQGSEA. V was clipped by 8 bases and J by 3 bases, with 15 bases between them. CDR3 in amino acids: CSCFGRSTDTQYF. DNA of the CDR3: TGCAGCTGCTTCGGAAGGTCTACAGATACGCAGTATTTT.

The rearrangement links TRBV12-3 or TRBV12-4 to TRBJ2-7; 10 nucleotides align to TRBD2. After removal of 5 bases from V and 3 bases from J, the junction contained 7 bases not matched to a gene. This CDR3 is built from 15 residues. CDR3: CASSLQTSGYYEQYF. The CDR3 DNA is TGTGCCAGCAGTCTTCAGACTAGCGGGTACTACGAGCAGTACTTC.

The table lists this clonotype with a few counts. The chain is built from TRBV20-1 and TRBJ2-3; possible D gene TRBD2, 7 bases. This CDR3 spans 15 amino acids. Trimming removed 6 bases at V and 1 base at J, with 17 bases between. Germline-derived CDR1 and CDR2 are DFQATT and SNEGSKA (reference sequence). This CDR3 is CSAPRGGRGTDTQYF. The CDR3 DNA is TGCAGTGCCCCAAGGGGGGGCCGGGGCACAGATACGCAGTATTTT.

This clonotype turned up a few times. V and J are TRBV7-2 and TRBJ2-7, with D possibly TRBD2 on 6 matching bases. CDR3 length: 16 residues. Germline V gene sequence: CDR1 SGHTA, CDR2 FQGNSA. V lost 0 bases, J lost 7 bases, and 19 bases lay in between. This chain's CDR3 is CASSLAEGSPGGEQYF. CDR3 nucleotides: TGTGCCAGCAGCTTAGCGGAGGGCAGTCCGGGCGGGGAGCAGTACTTC.

J is TRBJ2-7 and V is TRBV19; weak D call: TRBD1 (6 bases). The CDR3 runs to 15 residues. Germline assignment: CDR1 LNHDA and CDR2 SQIVND (reference sequence). V was cut by 4 bases and J by 3 bases, with 16 bases left in between. CDR3 residues: CASSNGPSGHYEQYF. The CDR3 nucleotides are TGTGCCAGTAGTAACGGACCATCGGGACACTACGAGCAGTACTTC.

The V call is TRBV28, the J call TRBJ1-1; tentative D call: TRBD1 (5 bases). V was pared by 7 bases and J by 1 base, with 13 bases between. The CDR3 runs 14 residues. Germline CDR1 and CDR2: MDHEN and SYDVKM. In nucleotides, the CDR3 is TGTGCCAGCACCCCCCTCAGGGAGAACACTGAAGCTTTCTTT. Encoded protein: CASTPLRENTEAFF.

The chain is built from TRBV29-1 and TRBJ2-5, with D possibly matching TRBD2 (5 bases). CDR3 size: 11 residues. CDR1 and CDR2 from the germline V gene are SQVTM and ANQGSEA. With 6 bases removed from V and 7 bases from J, the gap between germline ends came to 12 bases. The CDR3 coding sequence is TGCAGCGTGGGAGACACCGCGACCCAGTACTTC. It translates to CSVGDTATQYF.

This clonotype was seen a handful of times. In DNA, the CDR3 is TGTGCCAGCAGCCCTAGACAGGGGCCCACCACAGATACGCAGTATTTT. Residues: CASSPRQGPTTDTQYF. This rearrangement joins TRBV11-2 to TRBJ2-3, with TRBD1 matching over 8 bases. CDR1 SGHAT and CDR2 FQNNGV come from the germline V gene. This CDR3 region has 16 residues. The V segment lost 5 bases and the J segment 2 bases; nucleotides outside the gene matches: 9.

The J gene is TRBJ2-7, the V gene TRBV14, with 7 bases fitting TRBD1. V shed 2 bases, J shed 3 bases, and the junction held 10 bases outside the gene matches. This CDR3 spans 16 amino acids. Germline values: CDR1 SGHDN, CDR2 FVKESK. CDR3 sequence: CASSQKGRDSNYEQYF. The CDR3 bases are TGTGCCAGCAGCCAAAAAGGAAGGGACAGCAACTACGAGCAGTACTTC.

This clonotype came up a few times. The rearrangement joins TRBV6-1 to TRBJ1-5; perhaps TRBD1 as D (5 bases). Germline V lookup: CDR1 MNHNS, CDR2 SASEGT. V was shortened by 5 bases and J by 2 bases, with 13 bases between the two germline ends. This CDR3 is 15 amino acids long. The CDR3 region is CASSPGQGGNQPQHF. CDR3 bases: TGTGCCAGCAGTCCAGGACAAGGGGGCAATCAGCCCCAGCATTTT.

V gene TRBV7-2 combines with J gene TRBJ1-5; D gene uncertain. Germline CDR1 and CDR2: SGHTA and FQGNSA. V was pared by 1 base and J by 2 bases, with 9 bases between. The CDR3 has 15 amino acids. The CDR3 DNA reads TGTGCCAGCAGCTTAGTGGTGGAGGGCAATCAGCCCCAGCATTTT. Residues: CASSLVVEGNQPQHF.

This clonotype was observed a few times. The junction shows a germline mismatch at one end, possibly a read error. V and J are TRBV6-5 and TRBJ2-7; 9 bases align to TRBD2. Germline V lookup: CDR1 MNHEY, CDR2 SVGAGI. The CDR3 covers 11 residues. The CDR3 nucleotides are TGTGCCAGCAGACTCGGACTAGCGTTGCACTTC. This sequence encodes CASRLGLALHF.

This clonotype was seen only a few times. This sequence joins TRBV11-2 and TRBJ2-3; no clear D. Trimming cost V 3 bases and J 2 bases, with 9 bases left between them. Germline V gene data show CDR1 as SGHAT and CDR2 as FQNNGV. This CDR3 is built from 14 residues. As DNA, the CDR3 is TGTGCCAGCAGCTTCAACGCCCTCACAGATACGCAGTATTTT. It codes for CASSFNALTDTQYF.

This clonotype has just a few counts. V usage is TRBV7-9 and J usage is TRBJ2-3; a weak D match, TRBD2 (6 bases). This CDR3 has 13 residues. Germline lookup yields CDR1 SEHNR and CDR2 FQNEAQ (reference sequence). V was clipped by 5 bases and J by 14 bases, with 20 bases between them. CDR3 sequence (DNA): TGTGCCAGCAGCCCCGGTCTTCCCGGGAGTTTGTATTTT. It codes for CASSPGLPGSLYF.

The chain couples TRBV5-1 to TRBJ2-5; 11 nucleotides match TRBD2. This CDR3 has 14 residues. V shed 2 bases, J shed 5 bases, and the junction held 2 bases outside the gene matches. The germline V gene has CDR1 SGHRS and CDR2 YFSETQ. This CDR3 reads CASSFTSGSETQYF. The DNA for the CDR3 is TGCGCCAGCAGCTTTACTAGCGGGAGTGAGACCCAGTACTTC.

The V gene is TRBV20-1, the J gene TRBJ2-3, with no clear D. V dropped 2 bases and J dropped 4 bases, with 4 bases sitting between them. Germline assignment: CDR1 DFQATT and CDR2 SNEGSKA (reference sequence). CDR3 length equals 11 residues. The CDR3 reads CSARSPDTQYF. Written as DNA, the CDR3 is TGCAGTGCTAGATCCCCAGATACGCAGTATTTT.

The DNA for the CDR3 is TGTGCCAGCAGCCCCTTAAGACTAGCGGGGGTCACCTACAATGAGCAGTTCTTC. It translates to CASSPLRLAGVTYNEQFF. The rearrangement uses TRBV11-1 and TRBJ2-1; 12 nucleotides agree with TRBD2. The ends lost 5 bases at V and 2 bases at J; junction bases unmatched: 10. CDR3 length: 18 amino acids. Germline V CDR1 and CDR2: SGHAT, FQDESV (reference sequence).

The chain combines TRBV20-1 with TRBJ2-7; no clear D. This CDR3 comprises 11 residues. V shed 6 bases and J shed 4 bases, with 10 bases lying between them. The V gene's germline CDR1 is DFQATT and CDR2 SNEGSKA (reference sequence). For the CDR3, the DNA is TGCAGTGCCAATAGTGATTACGAGCAGTACTTC. Translation gives CSANSDYEQYF.

This clonotype was found a few times. This chain uses TRBV3-1 with TRBJ2-1; TRBD2 agrees at 12 bases. Germline-derived CDR1 and CDR2 are LGHDT and YNNKEL (reference sequence). This CDR3 has 15 amino acids. V was pared by 5 bases and J by 8 bases, with 7 bases of the junction left unmatched. The CDR3 coding sequence is TGTGCCAGCAGCACCTGGACTAGCGGGGTGGATGAGCAGTTCTTC. Protein product: CASSTWTSGVDEQFF.

This clonotype was observed many times. The chain recombines TRBV12-3 or TRBV12-4 with TRBJ2-7; D is unresolved. V gave up 2 bases and J gave up 0 bases, with 8 bases separating them. The CDR3 covers 14 residues. As DNA, the CDR3 is TGTGCCAGCAGTTTATCGGATAGCTCCTACGAGCAGTACTTC. Translating gives CASSLSDSSYEQYF.

V usage is TRBV10-3 and J usage is TRBJ1-5; D unresolved. The germline V gene has CDR1 ENHRY and CDR2 SYGVKD. CDR3 length: 12 amino acids. The ends were cut back, 10 bases at V and 3 bases at J, with 10 bases in the middle. The CDR3, as DNA: TGTGCCAGCTCTGACAACAATCAGCCCCAGCATTTT. Amino acid sequence: CASSDNNQPQHF.

This clonotype was counted at least ten times. The chain combines TRBV29-1 with TRBJ2-2, with D possibly TRBD2 on 6 matching bases. The CDR3 spans 15 residues. Germline V CDR1 and CDR2: SQVTM, ANQGSEA. Trimming stripped 7 bases from V and 0 bases from J, with 15 bases between. The CDR3 coding sequence is TGCAGCGCCTCCATTGGACTATCGAACACCGGGGAGCTGTTTTTT. Translating gives CSASIGLSNTGELFF.

This clonotype was recorded many times. The genes are TRBV20-1 and TRBJ2-7; D gene unclear. The CDR3 runs 13 residues. From germline, CDR1 is DFQATT and CDR2 SNEGSKA (reference sequence). V was trimmed by 3 bases and J by 6 bases, leaving 15 bases between them. CDR3 sequence reads: CSASFRNLIEQYF. For the CDR3, the DNA is TGCAGTGCTAGTTTCAGGAACCTGATCGAGCAGTACTTC.

This clonotype was counted between two and nine times. The CDR3, as DNA: TGTGCCAGCAGCCAAGATCACCTACTAGCGGGGGGCCTCAATGAGCAGTTCTTC. Translating gives CASSQDHLLAGGLNEQFF. This rearrangement joins TRBV4-2 to TRBJ2-1; 12 nucleotides agree with TRBD2. This CDR3 is 18 amino acids long. In germline, CDR1 is LGHNA, CDR2 YNFKEQ. Trimming removed 0 bases from V and 6 bases from J; junction bases left unmatched: 9.

The chain has TRBV28 and TRBJ2-3, with D unresolved. V lost 7 bases and J lost 0, with 14 bases in between. The CDR3 totals 15 residues. The germline V gene has CDR1 MDHEN and CDR2 SYDVKM. The CDR3 is CASKFDSASTDTQYF. CDR3 DNA sequence: TGTGCCAGCAAATTCGACTCAGCTAGCACAGATACGCAGTATTTT.